This T cell receptor (beta chain) was retrieved from a study of T cells in Graves' hyperthyroidism and ophthalmopathy. Unmatched junction bases numbered 12, after V lost 6 bases and J lost 7 bases. Per the germline V gene, CDR1 is DFQATT and CDR2 is SNEGSKA (reference sequence). This CDR3 has 16 residues. Authors of the study amplified TCR beta CDR3 regions from RNA transcripts. HTBI primers were employed in a first-round RT-PCR of the TCR CDR3. A single record per CDR3 protein comes from TCRdb applying MiXCR to the multiplex PCR reads. This table holds 650,000 to 750,000 distinct CDR3 sequences, 13% to 15% found once. On this clonotype itself: What it binds is not known.

Diagnosis of hyperthyroidism was new in patients aged 18 to 65, and its duration was under 2 months. It was uncontrolled infection, other autoimmune disease, pregnancy or lactation that excluded patients. Study findings and constraints: Researchers found most expanded thyroid clonotypes above 0.001 in blood as well.

This TCR derives from a young woman with Graves' hyperthyroidism. Source material: blood. The rearrangement uses TRBV20-1 and TRBJ2-7; 16 nucleotides match TRBD2. The DNA for the CDR3 is TGCAGTGCCCCACCGGGACTAGCGGGAGGGGGGAGGGAGCAGTACTTC. Its translation: CSAPPGLAGGGREQYF.